This is a list of T cell receptor beta chains from one sample in a study of OX40 agonist ivuxolimab in advanced cancers. The table came from immunoSEQ multiplex PCR; TCRdb's copy has only in-frame clones and leaves some out. The repertoire holds more than 65,000 clones, 85% seen once, with about 0.83% in the top ten. The starting material was CD4+ or CD8+ T cells sorted from blood, obtained in a trial of the OX40 agonist ivuxolimab. The receptors shown here come from an adult with an advanced solid tumor such as melanoma, head and neck, liver or kidney cancer. The CDR3 runs from the conserved cysteine through the conserved F or W. Each record gives: clone size, J gene, D gene, V gene, CDR3 protein, CDR3 DNA. D genes are given only for firm matches. The listing skips clone size in some rows; elsewhere it reads once, few, many or a size class.

clone_size: .
j_call: TRBJ1-5
d_call: .
v_call: TRBV6-1
cdr3_aa: CASLGPSSRNQPQHF
cdr3_nt: TGTGCCAGCCTGGGACCGTCCTCGCGCAATCAGCCCCAGCATTTT

clone_size: .
j_call: TRBJ1-1
d_call: TRBD1
v_call: TRBV7-2
cdr3_aa: CASSLAGGPEAFF
cdr3_nt: TGTGCCAGCAGCTTAGCAGGGGGCCCTGAAGCTTTCTTT

clone_size: few
j_call: TRBJ1-3
d_call: .
v_call: TRBV30
cdr3_aa: CAWSLTAGGNTIYF
cdr3_nt: TGTGCCTGGAGTCTTACAGCGGGGGGAAACACCATATATTTT

clone_size: .
j_call: TRBJ2-3
d_call: TRBD1
v_call: TRBV30
cdr3_aa: CAWSVDRVKDTQYF
cdr3_nt: TGTGCCTGGAGCGTAGACAGGGTTAAAGATACGCAGTATTTT

clone_size: .
j_call: TRBJ1-5
d_call: TRBD1
v_call: TRBV7-8
cdr3_aa: CASSWRRDRGDQPQHF
cdr3_nt: TGTGCCAGCAGCTGGCGAAGGGACAGGGGGGATCAGCCCCAGCATTTT

clone_size: .
j_call: TRBJ2-2
d_call: TRBD1
v_call: TRBV7-2
cdr3_aa: CASSRGQGTYTGELFF
cdr3_nt: TGTGCCAGCAGCCGGGGACAGGGTACATACACCGGGGAGCTGTTTTTT

clone_size: once
j_call: TRBJ2-7
d_call: .
v_call: TRBV12-1
cdr3_aa: CASSFGAGETYEQYF
cdr3_nt: TGTGCCAGCAGCTTTGGCGCAGGGGAAACCTACGAGCAGTACTTC

clone_size: .
j_call: TRBJ1-1
d_call: .
v_call: TRBV2
cdr3_aa: CASSEATVNTEAFF
cdr3_nt: TGTGCCAGCAGTGAAGCGACCGTGAACACTGAAGCTTTCTTT

clone_size: few
j_call: TRBJ2-1
d_call: TRBD2
v_call: TRBV19
cdr3_aa: CASRRGGRDEQFF
cdr3_nt: TGTGCCAGTAGGCGGGGGGGCAGGGATGAGCAGTTCTTC

clone_size: .
j_call: TRBJ1-5
d_call: .
v_call: TRBV19
cdr3_aa: CAASDGSNQPQHF
cdr3_nt: TGTGCCGCCTCGGACGGTAGCAATCAGCCCCAGCATTTT

clone_size: .
j_call: TRBJ1-3
d_call: .
v_call: TRBV10-3
cdr3_aa: CAISQQAFSGNTIYF
cdr3_nt: TGTGCCATCAGTCAACAGGCTTTCTCTGGAAACACCATATATTTT

clone_size: .
j_call: TRBJ1-1
d_call: .
v_call: TRBV27
cdr3_aa: CASSLRRTRDLNTEAFF
cdr3_nt: TGTGCCAGCAGTTTACGTAGAACCAGGGACTTGAACACTGAAGCTTTCTTT

clone_size: .
j_call: TRBJ2-7
d_call: TRBD2
v_call: TRBV28
cdr3_aa: CASRKRTSDIYEQYF
cdr3_nt: TGTGCCAGCAGGAAGAGGACTAGCGACATCTACGAGCAGTACTTC

clone_size: .
j_call: TRBJ1-5
d_call: TRBD1
v_call: TRBV19
cdr3_aa: CASRIRGSDQPQHF
cdr3_nt: TGTGCCAGTAGGATCAGGGGGTCCGACCAGCCCCAGCATTTT

clone_size: .
j_call: TRBJ2-1
d_call: .
v_call: TRBV29-1
cdr3_aa: CSVERDTTNEQFF
cdr3_nt: TGCAGCGTTGAACGGGACACAACCAATGAGCAGTTCTTC

clone_size: once
j_call: TRBJ2-7
d_call: .
v_call: TRBV7-3
cdr3_aa: CASSLTSQSGEQYF
cdr3_nt: TGTGCCAGCAGCTTAACTTCACAATCAGGGGAGCAGTACTTC

clone_size: .
j_call: TRBJ2-7
d_call: .
v_call: TRBV28
cdr3_aa: CASSFSSSISYEQYF
cdr3_nt: TGTGCCAGCAGTTTCTCGAGTAGCATCTCCTACGAGCAGTACTTC

clone_size: .
j_call: TRBJ2-7
d_call: .
v_call: TRBV19
cdr3_aa: CASRGGSYEQYF
cdr3_nt: TGTGCCAGTAGGGGCGGCTCCTACGAGCAGTACTTC

clone_size: .
j_call: TRBJ1-2
d_call: .
v_call: TRBV11-2
cdr3_aa: CASSLAGFSYGYTF
cdr3_nt: TGTGCCAGCAGCTTAGCAGGGTTTAGCTATGGCTACACCTTC

clone_size: once
j_call: TRBJ2-7
d_call: .
v_call: TRBV6-5
cdr3_aa: CASRRDRYEQYF
cdr3_nt: TGTGCCAGTCGCCGGGACCGCTACGAGCAGTACTTC

clone_size: .
j_call: TRBJ1-2
d_call: .
v_call: TRBV15
cdr3_aa: CATSPPGGGYYGYTF
cdr3_nt: TGTGCCACCAGCCCCCCGGGAGGGGGGTACTATGGCTACACCTTC

clone_size: .
j_call: TRBJ1-5
d_call: .
v_call: TRBV7-2
cdr3_aa: CASSLDRNNQPQHF
cdr3_nt: TGTGCCAGCAGCTTAGACAGGAATAATCAGCCCCAGCATTTT

clone_size: .
j_call: TRBJ2-7
d_call: .
v_call: TRBV29-1
cdr3_aa: CSVDSYEQYF
cdr3_nt: TGCAGCGTTGACAGCTACGAGCAGTACTTC

clone_size: .
j_call: TRBJ1-2
d_call: .
v_call: TRBV7-9
cdr3_aa: CASSSSGAEGGYTF
cdr3_nt: TGTGCCAGCAGCTCTTCCGGGGCCGAGGGCGGCTACACCTTC

clone_size: .
j_call: TRBJ1-4
d_call: .
v_call: TRBV18
cdr3_aa: CASSRGRNEKLFF
cdr3_nt: TGTGCCAGCTCACGAGGGAGGAACGAAAAACTGTTTTTT

clone_size: .
j_call: TRBJ2-7
d_call: .
v_call: TRBV11-2
cdr3_aa: CASSLVYARAYEQYF
cdr3_nt: TGTGCCAGCAGCTTAGTTTACGCCAGGGCCTACGAGCAGTACTTC

clone_size: .
j_call: TRBJ1-6
d_call: .
v_call: TRBV14
cdr3_aa: CASSQRTFSPLHF
cdr3_nt: TGTGCCAGCAGCCAACGGACCTTCTCACCCCTCCACTTT

clone_size: .
j_call: TRBJ2-3
d_call: .
v_call: TRBV19
cdr3_aa: CASSIGFPAGGTDTQYF
cdr3_nt: TGTGCCAGTAGTATAGGGTTTCCAGCCGGGGGCACAGATACGCAGTATTTT

clone_size: .
j_call: TRBJ1-4
d_call: .
v_call: TRBV10-3
cdr3_aa: CATHRGLDEKLFF
cdr3_nt: TGTGCCACCCACCGGGGTTTAGATGAAAAACTGTTTTTT

clone_size: .
j_call: TRBJ1-3
d_call: .
v_call: TRBV4-2
cdr3_aa: CASSQAAGSGNTIYF
cdr3_nt: TGTGCCAGCAGCCAAGCGGCCGGCTCTGGAAACACCATATATTTT

clone_size: .
j_call: TRBJ1-1
d_call: .
v_call: TRBV14
cdr3_aa: CASSQLLGTEAFF
cdr3_nt: TGTGCCAGCAGCCAATTACTCGGCACTGAAGCTTTCTTT

clone_size: few
j_call: TRBJ1-4
d_call: .
v_call: TRBV2
cdr3_aa: CASNGGINEKLFF
cdr3_nt: TGTGCCAGCAACGGAGGGATAAATGAAAAACTGTTTTTT

clone_size: .
j_call: TRBJ1-2
d_call: TRBD1
v_call: TRBV19
cdr3_aa: CASSTPGQGIYGYTF
cdr3_nt: TGTGCCAGTAGTACTCCGGGACAGGGGATCTATGGCTACACCTTC

clone_size: .
j_call: TRBJ2-4
d_call: .
v_call: TRBV6-1
cdr3_aa: CASSETNSENIQYF
cdr3_nt: TGTGCCAGCAGTGAAACCAACAGTGAAAACATTCAGTACTTC

clone_size: few
j_call: TRBJ2-3
d_call: .
v_call: TRBV27
cdr3_aa: CASSLFPPPDTQYF
cdr3_nt: TGTGCCAGCAGTTTATTTCCGCCGCCAGATACGCAGTATTTT

clone_size: .
j_call: TRBJ1-5
d_call: TRBD1
v_call: TRBV19
cdr3_aa: CASTTPGQGYNQPQHF
cdr3_nt: TGTGCCAGTACCACTCCGGGACAGGGTTACAATCAGCCCCAGCATTTT

clone_size: .
j_call: TRBJ2-1
d_call: TRBD1
v_call: TRBV28
cdr3_aa: CASSFNRGSTNEQFF
cdr3_nt: TGTGCCAGCAGTTTCAACAGGGGATCCACCAATGAGCAGTTCTTC

clone_size: few
j_call: TRBJ1-1
d_call: TRBD1
v_call: TRBV4-1
cdr3_aa: CASSPGQGRIGTEAFF
cdr3_nt: TGCGCCAGCAGCCCGGGACAGGGAAGGATTGGCACTGAAGCTTTCTTT

clone_size: .
j_call: TRBJ2-5
d_call: TRBD2
v_call: TRBV9
cdr3_aa: CASSASGSQETQYF
cdr3_nt: TGTGCCAGCAGCGCAAGCGGGAGCCAAGAGACCCAGTACTTC

clone_size: few
j_call: TRBJ2-7
d_call: TRBD2
v_call: TRBV5-1
cdr3_aa: CASSSLAGVSEQYF
cdr3_nt: TGCGCCAGCAGCTCCCTAGCGGGAGTTAGCGAGCAGTACTTC

clone_size: .
j_call: TRBJ1-4
d_call: .
v_call: TRBV7-2
cdr3_aa: CASSLVGSSNEKLFF
cdr3_nt: TGTGCCAGCAGCTTAGTAGGCAGCTCTAATGAAAAACTGTTTTTT

clone_size: .
j_call: TRBJ2-7
d_call: .
v_call: TRBV6-5
cdr3_aa: CASSYSPLSSYEQYF
cdr3_nt: TGTGCCAGCAGTTACTCCCCACTAAGCTCCTACGAGCAGTACTTC

clone_size: .
j_call: TRBJ1-1
d_call: TRBD1
v_call: TRBV11-3
cdr3_aa: CASSFGTGVGRAFF
cdr3_nt: TGTGCCAGCAGCTTCGGGACAGGGGTAGGTCGGGCTTTCTTT

clone_size: few
j_call: TRBJ1-1
d_call: .
v_call: TRBV10-3
cdr3_aa: CAIRGEGEAFF
cdr3_nt: TGTGCCATCAGAGGGGAAGGTGAAGCTTTCTTT

clone_size: .
j_call: TRBJ2-7
d_call: .
v_call: TRBV6-6
cdr3_aa: CASSYGGRGSYEQYF
cdr3_nt: TGTGCCAGCAGTTACGGCGGCAGGGGCTCCTACGAGCAGTACTTC

clone_size: .
j_call: TRBJ2-5
d_call: .
v_call: TRBV7-7
cdr3_aa: CASSLNLGETQYF
cdr3_nt: TGTGCCAGCAGCTTAAATCTTGGGGAGACCCAGTACTTC

clone_size: .
j_call: TRBJ2-2
d_call: TRBD1
v_call: TRBV2
cdr3_aa: CASSEGGGTGITGELFF
cdr3_nt: TGTGCCAGCAGTGAAGGGGGGGGGACAGGGATCACCGGGGAGCTGTTTTTT

clone_size: .
j_call: TRBJ2-5
d_call: .
v_call: TRBV19
cdr3_aa: CASSPRDILGETQYF
cdr3_nt: TGTGCCAGTAGTCCCCGGGACATTTTGGGGGAGACCCAGTACTTC

clone_size: .
j_call: TRBJ2-7
d_call: .
v_call: TRBV27
cdr3_aa: CASSWNEQYF
cdr3_nt: TGTGCCAGCAGTTGGAACGAGCAGTACTTC

clone_size: .
j_call: TRBJ2-7
d_call: .
v_call: TRBV15
cdr3_aa: CATSRDSGVQYF
cdr3_nt: TGTGCCACCAGCAGAGATTCGGGCGTGCAGTACTTC

clone_size: once
j_call: TRBJ2-3
d_call: .
v_call: TRBV11-2
cdr3_aa: CASSFNIGQDTQYF
cdr3_nt: TGTGCCAGCAGCTTCAACATCGGGCAGGATACGCAGTATTTT

clone_size: .
j_call: TRBJ1-3
d_call: .
v_call: TRBV15
cdr3_aa: CATSRRTGNTIYF
cdr3_nt: TGTGCCACCAGCAGACGAACTGGAAACACCATATATTTT

clone_size: .
j_call: TRBJ2-4
d_call: .
v_call: TRBV28
cdr3_aa: CASSETDLAKNIQYF
cdr3_nt: TGTGCCAGCAGTGAGACAGATTTAGCCAAAAACATTCAGTACTTC

clone_size: .
j_call: TRBJ2-7
d_call: .
v_call: TRBV6-4
cdr3_aa: CASIRDAESYEQYF
cdr3_nt: TGTGCCAGCATCCGGGACGCAGAATCCTACGAGCAGTACTTC